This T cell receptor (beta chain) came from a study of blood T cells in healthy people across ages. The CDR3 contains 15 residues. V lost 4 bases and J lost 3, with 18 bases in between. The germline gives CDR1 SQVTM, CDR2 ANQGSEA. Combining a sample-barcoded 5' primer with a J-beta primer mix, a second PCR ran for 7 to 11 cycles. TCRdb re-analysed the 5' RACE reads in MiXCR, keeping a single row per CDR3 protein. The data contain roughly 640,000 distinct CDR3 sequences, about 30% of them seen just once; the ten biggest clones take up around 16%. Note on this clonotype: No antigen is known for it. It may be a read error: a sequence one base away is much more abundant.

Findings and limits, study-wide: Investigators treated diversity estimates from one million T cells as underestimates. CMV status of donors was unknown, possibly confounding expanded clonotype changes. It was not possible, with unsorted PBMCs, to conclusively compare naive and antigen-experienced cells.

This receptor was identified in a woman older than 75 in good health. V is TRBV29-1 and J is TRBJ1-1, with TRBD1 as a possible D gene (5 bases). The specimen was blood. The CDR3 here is CSVGDKGLRDTEAFF. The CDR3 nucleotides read TGCAGCGTTGGAGATAAGGGACTGAGGGACACTGAAGCTTTCTTT. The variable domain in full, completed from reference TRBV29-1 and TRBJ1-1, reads SAVISQKPSRDICQRGTSLTIQCQVDSQVTMMFWYRQQPGQSLTLIATANQGSEATYESGFVIDKFPISRPNLTFSTLTVSNMSPEDSSIYLCSVGDKGLRDTEAFFGQGTRLTVV.